This record looks at one T cell receptor (beta chain) sequence and its context. This entry belongs to a study of shared clonotypes between healthy human individuals. In germline, CDR1 is SNHLY, CDR2 FYNNEI. The CDR3 spans 15 residues. Trimming removed 6 bases at V and 6 bases at J, with 18 bases between. This table comes from immunoSEQ multiplex PCR, and its TCRdb copy is limited to in-frame clones, with some not included. Of about 2.4 million clones in the sample, over 85% were seen once. The source material was naive CD4+ T cells from PBMCs. Subset noted: CD45RA+ positively selected. This clonotype originated in a man aged 18-30 years in good health. Some clones in this sample may be carry-over from other donors' samples. The chain is built from TRBV2 and TRBJ1-5; TRBD1 might be the D (6 bases). This CDR3 is CASRGEVQGGQPQHF. The CDR3 nucleotides read TGTGCCAGCAGGGGGGAGGTACAGGGAGGTCAGCCCCAGCATTTT.